These 18 T cell receptor beta chains came from one sample sequenced in a study of T cells in Graves' hyperthyroidism and ophthalmopathy. Researchers took RNA transcripts and amplified the TCR beta CDR3 regions from them. Carried out on the TCR CDR3, a first-round RT-PCR used the HTBI primer set. TCRdb re-derived calls from the multiplex PCR reads in MiXCR, one entry per CDR3 protein. The table has 350,000 to 400,000 distinct CDR3 sequences, roughly 20% seen once. Sequences were obtained from blood. These receptors originate from a man aged 18 to 30 with Graves' ophthalmopathy.

This clonotype has only a few counts. The chain uses TRBV5-5 and TRBJ1-2, with D perhaps TRBD1 (5 bases). The CDR3 is made up of 13 amino acids. The V end lost 2 bases, the J end lost 8 bases, and 13 bases lay between the germline ends. Germline lookup yields CDR1 SGHKS and CDR2 YYEKEE (reference sequence). In DNA, the CDR3 is TGTGCCAGCAGCTTCCCGGGGGTTGCGGGCTACACCTTC. Protein sequence: CASSFPGVAGYTF. Full variable domain (missing parts from reference TRBV5-5 and TRBJ1-2): DAGVTQSPTHLIKTRGQQVTLRCSPISGHKSVSWYQQVLGQGPQFIFQYYEKEERGRGNFPDRFSARQFPNYSSELNVNALLLGDSALYLCASSFPGVAGYTFGSGTRLTVV.

Ten or more counts support this clonotype. This chain connects TRBV18 to TRBJ2-3; TRBD2 is a possible D gene (6 bases). Germline lookup yields CDR1 KGHSH and CDR2 LQKENI. V lost 0 bases and J lost 0, with 10 bases in between. The CDR3 contains 16 residues. The CDR3 DNA reads TGTGCCAGCTCACCACCTTCAGGGACTAGCACAGATACGCAGTATTTT. The encoded protein is CASSPPSGTSTDTQYF.

This clonotype was seen at least ten times. This chain joins TRBV24-1 and TRBJ2-3, with 8 bases lining up with TRBD2. With 2 bases clipped from V and 7 bases from J, the junction kept 10 bases outside the gene matches. The CDR3 contains 16 residues. Germline lookup yields CDR1 KGHDR and CDR2 SFDVKD. CDR3 loop: CATSDSPGLGTNTQYF. In nucleotides, the CDR3 is TGTGCCACCAGTGATTCGCCGGGACTAGGGACGAATACGCAGTATTTT.

The J gene is TRBJ2-1, the V gene TRBV20-1; the match to TRBD2 covers 9 bases. V was clipped by 1 base and J by 3 bases; unmatched bases: 7. The CDR3 runs to 16 residues. CDR1 and CDR2 (germline): DFQATT, SNEGSKA (reference sequence). Here the CDR3 reads CSARGGGASGYNEQFF. The CDR3 region has the DNA TGCAGTGCTAGAGGCGGGGGGGCTAGCGGCTACAATGAGCAGTTCTTC.

This clonotype was observed a few times. V and J are TRBV5-1 and TRBJ1-5; D is unresolved. The CDR3 consists of 12 residues. V shed 0 bases and J shed 11 bases, with 9 bases lying between them. In germline, CDR1 is SGHRS, CDR2 YFSETQ. Written as DNA, the CDR3 is TGCGCCAGCAGCTTGGATGGATTATCCCAGCATTTT. Its translation: CASSLDGLSQHF.

This clonotype was counted between two and nine times. This rearrangement joins TRBV5-4 to TRBJ2-2; D gene unclear. There are 15 residues in the CDR3. V dropped 0 bases and J dropped 9 bases, with 15 bases sitting between them. Germline V gene data show CDR1 as SGHNT and CDR2 as YYREEE (reference sequence). This CDR3 is CASSLVRAEHRELFF. CDR3 nucleotide sequence: TGTGCCAGCAGCTTGGTCCGGGCTGAACACCGGGAGCTGTTTTTT.

This clonotype occurred a few times. The V call is TRBV14, the J call TRBJ2-2, with D possibly called TRBD1 or TRBD2 (5 bases each). CDR1 and CDR2 (germline): SGHDN, FVKESK. The CDR3 has 16 residues. Trimming removed 2 bases at V and 1 base at J, with 11 bases between. In nucleotides, the CDR3 is TGTGCCAGCAGCCAATTGTGGGGGAGGAACACCGGGGAGCTGTTTTTT. Residues: CASSQLWGRNTGELFF.

This clonotype has a count of ten or more. V and J are TRBV7-8 and TRBJ2-7, with 14 bases matching TRBD2. This CDR3 has 15 residues. Germline V gene sequence: CDR1 SGHVS, CDR2 FQNEAQ. V trimming: 1 base; J trimming: 7 bases; junction bases outside the gene matches: 3. This chain's CDR3 is CASSLGTSGGYEQYF. CDR3 nucleotides: TGTGCCAGCAGCTTAGGGACTAGCGGGGGGTATGAGCAGTACTTC.

V gene TRBV3-1 combines with J gene TRBJ2-7; TRBD1 matches 11 bases. The CDR3 totals 17 residues. Per the germline V gene, CDR1 is LGHDT and CDR2 is YNNKEL (reference sequence). V shed 4 bases, J shed 4 bases, and the junction held 12 bases outside the gene matches. The CDR3: CASSRYGTGGEAYEQYF. The CDR3 DNA reads as TGTGCCAGCAGCCGATATGGGACAGGGGGAGAAGCTTACGAGCAGTACTTC.

This clonotype showed up many times. The J gene is TRBJ2-7, the V gene TRBV20-1, with TRBD2 matching over 10 bases. J gave up 1 base and V 5 bases, and 5 bases lay outside the gene matches. The germline gives CDR1 DFQATT, CDR2 SNEGSKA (reference sequence). The CDR3 length is 14 residues. CDR3 bases: TGCAGTGCTCCGCTAGCGGGGGTTTCCTACGAGCAGTACTTC. It yields the protein CSAPLAGVSYEQYF.

This clonotype was recorded at least ten times. This chain joins TRBV27 and TRBJ2-1; D tentatively fits TRBD1 or TRBD2 (5 bases each). CDR1 and CDR2 (germline): MNHEY, SMNVEV (reference sequence). The CDR3 consists of 14 residues. With 2 bases removed from V and 6 bases from J, the gap between germline ends came to 11 bases. CDR3 DNA: TGTGCCAGCAGTTTAGCTGGGACGACCAATGAGCAGTTCTTC. Its protein product is CASSLAGTTNEQFF.

V usage is TRBV19 and J usage is TRBJ1-1, with D perhaps TRBD1 (5 bases). The germline V gene encodes CDR1 LNHDA and CDR2 SQIVND (reference sequence). This CDR3 contains 14 residues. Trimming cost V 1 base and J 4 bases, with 10 bases left between them. This chain's CDR3 is CASSIGGSLTEAFF. The CDR3 nucleotides read TGTGCCAGTAGTATAGGGGGCTCCCTCACTGAAGCTTTCTTT.

The table lists this clonotype with many counts. The chain recombines TRBV11-1 with TRBJ1-1; TRBD1 might be the D (5 bases). Per the germline V gene, CDR1 is SGHAT and CDR2 is FQDESV (reference sequence). V was shortened by 1 base and J by 3 bases, with 9 bases between the two germline ends. The CDR3 totals 14 residues. The CDR3 DNA is TGTGCCAGCAGCTTAGTTACAGGCTACACTGAAGCTTTCTTT. It encodes CASSLVTGYTEAFF.

This clonotype showed up many times. V and J are TRBV11-1 and TRBJ2-4; D remains ambiguous. The CDR3 totals 11 residues. Per the germline V gene, CDR1 is SGHAT and CDR2 is FQDESV (reference sequence). V was clipped by 1 base and J by 8 bases, with 3 bases between them. Here the CDR3 DNA reads TGTGCCAGCAGCTTAGAGGACATTCAGTACTTC. It translates to CASSLEDIQYF.

This chain uses TRBV24-1 with TRBJ2-2, with D possibly being TRBD2 (5 bases). The CDR3 covers 14 residues. V lost 4 bases, J lost 7 bases, and 12 bases lay in between. Germline CDR1 reads KGHDR; CDR2 reads SFDVKD. The CDR3: CATSDPGRGGELFF. The CDR3, as DNA: TGTGCCACCAGTGACCCCGGACGGGGCGGGGAGCTGTTTTTT.

Many counts were recorded for this clonotype. The chain joins TRBV3-1 to TRBJ2-1; possibly TRBD2 for D (5 bases). Germline CDR1 is LGHDT and CDR2 is YNNKEL (reference sequence). The CDR3 covers 12 residues. Trimming removed 4 bases from V and 7 bases from J, with 8 bases in between. This CDR3 reads CASSLGENEQFF. The CDR3 DNA follows: TGTGCCAGCAGCCTGGGAGAAAATGAGCAGTTCTTC.

In its sample, this clonotype was seen many times. The chain links TRBV5-1 to TRBJ1-1; 7 bases map to TRBD1. The junction had 14 bases not matched to a gene; V was cut back by 9 bases and J by 0 bases. Germline CDR1 and CDR2: SGHRS and YFSETQ. The CDR3 runs to 16 residues. The CDR3 nucleotides read TGCGCCACCCATTTGGGGGACAGCCGTATGAACACTGAAGCTTTCTTT. It specifies CATHLGDSRMNTEAFF.

This clonotype was recorded many times. CDR3 in DNA: TGTGCCAGCAGCTTAGAGACAGGATGGGGGTCTTACGAGCAGTACTTC. This encodes CASSLETGWGSYEQYF. The V gene is TRBV11-2, the J gene TRBJ2-7, with D tentatively TRBD1 (6 bases). Germline V lookup: CDR1 SGHAT, CDR2 FQNNGV. The CDR3 is 16 amino acids. V was trimmed by 0 bases and J by 4 bases, leaving 16 bases between them.